This entry lists 15 T cell receptor beta chains sequenced from one sample in a study of OX40 agonist ivuxolimab in advanced cancers. Profiled with immunoSEQ multiplex PCR; TCRdb holds only in-frame clones, not every one. The table shows approximately 70,000 clones, with approximately 92% occurring only once. The specimen comprised CD4+ or CD8+ T cells sorted from blood, sampled in a trial of the OX40 agonist ivuxolimab. Receptors were obtained from an adult with an advanced solid tumor such as melanoma, head and neck, liver or kidney cancer.

V is TRBV6-6 and J is TRBJ2-2, with 8 bases lining up with TRBD1. Germline assignment: CDR1 MNHNY and CDR2 SVGAGI (reference sequence). The CDR3 loop spans 15 amino acids. V was clipped by 5 bases and J by 1 base; unmatched bases: 3. CDR3 sequence (DNA): TGTGCCAGCAGTGATACAGGGGGGAACACCGGGGAGCTGTTTTTT. Residues: CASSDTGGNTGELFF.

The CDR3 nucleotides are TGTGCCAGTAGTGCCAGGGGAGCAACTAATGAAAAACTGTTTTTT. Translation: CASSARGATNEKLFF. This chain connects TRBV19 to TRBJ1-4; tentatively, D is TRBD1 (6 bases). Trimming left V 5 bases short and J 0 bases short, with 10 bases between. Looked up from germline, CDR1 is LNHDA and CDR2 is SQIVND (reference sequence). The CDR3 extends over 15 amino acids.

This chain links TRBV28 with TRBJ1-3; no firm D call. The CDR3 totals 14 residues. The germline V gene encodes CDR1 MDHEN and CDR2 SYDVKM. Deletions cut 5 bases from V and 4 bases from J, with 12 bases between. CDR3 sequence reads: CASSTPGSGNTIYF. Written as DNA, the CDR3 is TGTGCCAGCAGTACCCCGGGATCCGGAAACACCATATATTTT. The whole variable domain, remainder taken from reference TRBV28 and TRBJ1-3, is DVKVTQSSRYLVKRTGEKVFLECVQDMDHENMFWYRQDPGLGLRLIYFSYDVKMKEKGDIPEGYSVSREKKERFSLILESASTNQTSMYLCASSTPGSGNTIYFGEGSWLTVV.

This sequence joins TRBV5-4 and TRBJ2-5, with a weak D call TRBD2 (5 bases). The V end was cut by 1 base, the J end by 5 bases, with 21 bases between. The CDR3 has 17 amino acids. Germline V gene data show CDR1 as SGHNT and CDR2 as YYREEE (reference sequence). CDR3 protein: CASSLTEMARRWETQYF. The CDR3, as DNA: TGTGCCAGCAGCTTGACCGAAATGGCGCGGAGGTGGGAGACCCAGTACTTC.

The genes are TRBV7-6 and TRBJ1-4; the D gene is possibly TRBD1 (6 bases). This CDR3 region has 13 residues. Trimming took 3 bases from V and 11 from J, leaving 13 bases between them. Germline V gene data show CDR1 as SGHVS and CDR2 as FNYEAQ. The CDR3 bases are TGTGCCAGCAGCTTCGGTGGGGGGCAGAAACTGTTTTTT. Its translation is CASSFGGGQKLFF.

The CDR3 DNA follows: TGTGCCAGCAGCAAAGGAAGGGGGAGCTCCTACGAGCAGTACTTC. It yields the protein CASSKGRGSSYEQYF. The chain links TRBV21-1 to TRBJ2-7; TRBD1, the D gene given by the table, was not confirmed from the DNA. TRBV21-1 is noted as a pseudogene. The length of the CDR3 is 15 residues.

This clone was detected only once. The chain combines TRBV2 with TRBJ2-1; perhaps D is TRBD1 or TRBD2 (5 bases each). The CDR3 is made up of 15 amino acids. Trimming took 6 bases from V and 0 from J, leaving 12 bases between them. Germline assignment: CDR1 SNHLY and CDR2 FYNNEI. The CDR3 loop reads CASRPGTASYNEQFF. The CDR3 nucleotides are TGTGCCAGCAGACCCGGGACCGCCTCCTACAATGAGCAGTTCTTC.

The gene calls are TRBV28 and TRBJ1-4; 7 bases fit TRBD1. Germline CDR1 reads MDHEN; CDR2 reads SYDVKM. Germline trimming cut 6 bases from V and 4 bases from J; bases unmatched to any gene: 5. The CDR3 covers 14 residues. The CDR3 DNA is TGTGCCAGCAGCTTAGACAGGGTTAATGAAAAACTGTTTTTT. It translates to CASSLDRVNEKLFF.

This chain links TRBV2 with TRBJ1-4, with 9 nucleotides matching TRBD1. In germline, CDR1 is SNHLY, CDR2 FYNNEI. V was pared by 2 bases and J by 6 bases, with 1 base of the junction left unmatched. The CDR3 totals 14 residues. The CDR3 bases are TGTGCCAGCAGTGAAAGGACAGGGGATGAAAAACTGTTTTTT. Encoded protein: CASSERTGDEKLFF.

This chain links TRBV4-3 with TRBJ2-6; D gene unclear. The CDR3 length is 16 residues. V dropped 4 bases and J dropped 0 bases, with 10 bases sitting between them. Germline V gives CDR1 LGHNA, CDR2 YSLEER. DNA of the CDR3: TGCGCCAGCAGCCTGACATTAGGCTCTGGGGCCAACGTCCTGACTTTC. Protein product: CASSLTLGSGANVLTF.

The rearrangement joins TRBV7-2 to TRBJ2-1; D perhaps matches TRBD2 (7 bases). The CDR3 sequence is 18 residues long. CDR1 and CDR2 (germline): SGHTA, FQGNSA. V was cut by 0 bases and J by 1 base, with 16 bases left in between. CDR3 sequence: CASSLAGLGGTSYNEQFF. The CDR3 nucleotides read TGTGCCAGCAGCTTAGCGGGCCTGGGGGGGACATCCTACAATGAGCAGTTCTTC.

Of note for this clone: One junction end disagrees with the germline gene, perhaps due to a read error. The chain combines TRBV7-7 with TRBJ2-2; maybe TRBD2 (6 bases). The CDR3 length is 15 residues. Germline-derived CDR1 and CDR2 are SSHAT and FNYEAQ (reference sequence). This CDR3 reads CASSPRRGNTGELFF. CDR3 nucleotide sequence: TGTGCTAGCAGCCCAAGGCGGGGGAACACCGGGGAGCTGTTTTTT.

In DNA, the CDR3 is TGTGCCAGCAGCTTGGATAGGACAGGGATGGAGACCCAGTACTTC. Translated, it gives CASSLDRTGMETQYF. The chain carries TRBV11-2 and TRBJ2-5; TRBD1 matches at 8 bases. Germline CDR1 reads SGHAT; CDR2 reads FQNNGV. Trimming removed 3 bases from V and 5 bases from J; junction bases left unmatched: 8. This CDR3 contains 15 residues.

The V gene is TRBV19, the J gene TRBJ1-5, with no clear D. Trimming cost V 2 bases and J 8 bases, with 10 bases left between them. The CDR3 consists of 13 residues. Germline CDR1 LNHDA, CDR2 SQIVND (reference sequence). Here the CDR3 DNA reads TGTGCCAGTAGTATAAGTCCTGAAGAGCCCCAGCATTTT. It translates to CASSISPEEPQHF.

The rearrangement uses TRBV7-3 and TRBJ2-2; no clear D. This CDR3 has 12 residues. Germline V CDR1 and CDR2: SGHTA, FQGTGA. With 3 bases removed from V and 4 bases from J, the gap between germline ends came to 3 bases. The CDR3 reads CASSFPTGELFF. DNA of the CDR3: TGTGCCAGCAGCTTCCCCACCGGGGAGCTGTTTTTT. The variable domain in full, completed from reference TRBV7-3 and TRBJ2-2, reads GAGVSQTPSNKVTEKGKYVELRCDPISGHTALYWYRQSLGQGPEFLIYFQGTGAADDSGLPNDRFFAVRPEGSVSTLKIQRTERGDSAVYLCASSFPTGELFFGEGSRLTVL.